This paragraph reports one T cell receptor (beta chain). The antigen remains unidentified. The germline V gene encodes CDR1 MNHEY and CDR2 SVGEGT. The CDR3 contains 15 residues. J gave up 7 bases and V 6 bases, and 11 bases lay outside the gene matches. This specimen belongs to a study of blood T cells in healthy people across ages. Primers used in a second PCR of about 6 to 11 cycles were a sample-barcoded 5' primer and a J-beta primer mix. Any given sample supplied a minimum of 2.5 million CDR3-containing paired-end reads. Via MiXCR, TCRdb re-called the 5' RACE reads, giving one row per CDR3 protein. Among over 1.5 million distinct CDR3 sequences listed, about 50% were seen once. Regarding the study as a whole: The CMV status of each donor remained undetermined, and this could have confounded shifts in expanded clonotypes. As age increased, TCR beta diversity per million T cells fell in a roughly linear fashion. It was the long-lived donors that had more naive CD4+ cells and higher diversity than aged donors.

The chain uses TRBV6-2 or TRBV6-3 and TRBJ2-7; 11 bases are a match to TRBD1. The origin of this receptor is a woman in her thirties or forties in good health. Material for sequencing was blood. The CDR3 coding sequence is TGTGCCAGCAGCTATGGACAGGGGGCTTTCTATGAGCAGTACTTC. Translated: CASSYGQGAFYEQYF.